Each of the 29 T cell receptor beta chains below was sequenced from the same sample in a study of blood T cell repertoires in COVID-19. This table comes from immunoSEQ multiplex PCR, and its TCRdb copy is limited to in-frame clones, with some not included. Seen here are about 260,000 clones, around four fifths observed once, and the top ten hold around 4.2%. Specimen: peripheral blood. Source of these receptors: a man aged 55 to 70 with acute or convalescent COVID-19.

This clone was picked up a small number of times. The rearrangement uses TRBV6-4 and TRBJ2-1; D might be TRBD2 (7 bases). CDR3 size: 14 residues. Germline loops: CDR1 MRHNA, CDR2 SNTAGT. V was clipped by 2 bases and J by 5 bases, with 10 bases between them. The CDR3 here is CASSDGGAHNEQFF. The CDR3 nucleotides read TGTGCCAGCAGTGACGGGGGGGCCCACAATGAGCAGTTCTTC.

The rearrangement links TRBV7-8 to TRBJ1-2, with a tentative D call TRBD1 (6 bases). Germline assignment: CDR1 SGHVS and CDR2 FQNEAQ. There are 14 residues in the CDR3. V was cut by 2 bases and J by 4 bases, with 11 bases left in between. In nucleotides, the CDR3 is TGTGCCAGCAGCTTATTCACAGGGAGCTATGGCTACACCTTC. Residues: CASSLFTGSYGYTF.

V is TRBV27 and J is TRBJ2-6, with a tentative D call TRBD2 (5 bases). Trimming took off 3 bases at V and 2 bases at J, with 11 bases between the two ends. The CDR3 runs to 16 residues. Germline values: CDR1 MNHEY, CDR2 SMNVEV (reference sequence). The DNA for the CDR3 is TGTGCCAGCAGTTTGAGTAAGAGGGCTGGGGCCAACGTCCTGACTTTC. Translating gives CASSLSKRAGANVLTF.

The chain carries TRBV7-9 and TRBJ2-7; a weak D match, TRBD1 (6 bases). Germline CDR1 SEHNR, CDR2 FQNEAQ (reference sequence). V lost 1 base and J 6 bases, leaving 13 bases between the germline ends. The CDR3 totals 14 residues. CDR3 DNA: TGTGCCAGCAGCTTAGAGATGGTGACAGGCGAGCAGTACTTC. Amino acids: CASSLEMVTGEQYF. Using reference TRBV7-9 and TRBJ2-7 for the parts outside the CDR3, the full variable domain is DTGVSQNPRHKITKRGQNVTFRCDPISEHNRLYWYRQTLGQGPEFLTYFQNEAQLEKSRLLSDRFSAERPKGSFSTLEIQRTEQGDSAMYLCASSLEMVTGEQYFGPGTRLTVT.

As regards this clone: Given the absence of the conserved phenylalanine or tryptophan at the CDR3 end, a read error is likely. The limits of the CDR3 on the DNA are not certain, so only TCRdb's listed CDR3 is given. The V call is TRBV5-5, the J call TRBJ1-2. From its first to its last residue, the CDR3 has 16 amino acids. Looked up from germline, CDR1 is SGHKS and CDR2 is YYEKEE (reference sequence). Here the CDR3 reads CASSLALGDSGFTIPL.

The rearrangement joins TRBV19 to TRBJ2-1; TRBD2 aligns across 13 bases. Per germline, CDR1 LNHDA and CDR2 SQIVND (reference sequence). The junction had 10 bases not matched to a gene; V was cut back by 3 bases and J by 8 bases. The CDR3 length is 17 residues. The CDR3 region is CASSILRTSGRLDEQFF. DNA of the CDR3: TGTGCCAGTAGTATCTTAAGGACTAGCGGGAGATTGGATGAGCAGTTCTTC.

V usage is TRBV7-2 and J usage is TRBJ2-7; 11 nucleotides match TRBD2. The germline V gene encodes CDR1 SGHTA and CDR2 FQGNSA. This CDR3 has 16 residues. The V and J ends lost 5 bases and 2 bases, in that order; junction bases with no gene match: 8. The CDR3 coding sequence is TGTGCCAGCAGCACCGTTAGCGGGAGGGGCCCCTACGAGCAGTACTTC. This sequence encodes CASSTVSGRGPYEQYF.

This chain links TRBV5-5 with TRBJ2-3; a possible D gene is TRBD2 (5 bases). Germline V gene data show CDR1 as SGHKS and CDR2 as YYEKEE (reference sequence). Trimming removed 3 bases at V and 0 bases at J, with 8 bases between. The CDR3 has 14 amino acids. The CDR3 DNA sequence: TGTGCCAGCAGCTCCCGGACTAGCACAGATACGCAGTATTTT. Its translation: CASSSRTSTDTQYF.

A few counts support this clone. The chain joins TRBV7-3 to TRBJ2-1, with TRBD2 matching 9 bases. Germline V gives CDR1 SGHTA, CDR2 FQGTGA. The CDR3 is 15 residues long. Trimming removed 2 bases from V and 4 bases from J; junction bases left unmatched: 3. For the CDR3, the DNA is TGTGCCAGCAGCTTAGAACTAGCGGGTTACAATGAGCAGTTCTTC. This sequence encodes CASSLELAGYNEQFF. The variable domain in full, with the rest retrieved from reference TRBV7-3 and TRBJ2-1, is GAGVSQTPSNKVTEKGKYVELRCDPISGHTALYWYRQSLGQGPEFLIYFQGTGAADDSGLPNDRFFAVRPEGSVSTLKIQRTERGDSAVYLCASSLELAGYNEQFFGPGTRLTVL.

The rearrangement links TRBV9 to TRBJ2-1, with TRBD2 identical over 16 bases. V lost 4 bases and J lost 0; bases outside the gene matches: 4. This CDR3 region has 18 residues. Germline CDR1 reads SGDLS; CDR2 reads YYNGEE. CDR3 protein: CASSLGTSGGGSYNEQFF. CDR3 coding DNA: TGTGCCAGCAGCCTCGGGACTAGCGGGGGGGGCTCCTACAATGAGCAGTTCTTC.

The chain uses TRBV5-1 and TRBJ2-1; 8 bases are a match to TRBD2. From germline, CDR1 is SGHRS and CDR2 YFSETQ. V shed 4 bases and J 3 bases; nucleotides not matched to a gene: 6. The CDR3 is made up of 15 amino acids. The CDR3 loop reads CASSPQGLVYNEQFF. Here the CDR3 DNA reads TGCGCCAGCAGCCCACAGGGACTAGTCTACAATGAGCAGTTCTTC.

The chain is built from TRBV7-9 and TRBJ2-2; 7 bases are shared with TRBD1. CDR1 is SEHNR and CDR2 is FQNEAQ in the germline V gene (reference sequence). V shed 2 bases and J 5 bases; nucleotides not matched to a gene: 2. The CDR3 length is 14 residues. The CDR3 nucleotides are TGTGCCAGCAGCTTACAGACAGGGACCGGGGAGCTGTTTTTT. Translated: CASSLQTGTGELFF.

The chain carries TRBV2 and TRBJ1-1; 7 positions match TRBD1. Germline CDR1 is SNHLY and CDR2 is FYNNEI. Losses at the gene ends were 6 bases for V and 2 bases for J; bases not matched to a gene: 6. The CDR3 runs 14 residues. CDR3 sequence: CASRQPGGNTEAFF. CDR3 in DNA: TGTGCCAGCAGGCAGCCAGGGGGAAACACTGAAGCTTTCTTT.

The chain joins TRBV11-2 to TRBJ1-4; 8 positions agree with TRBD1. J gave up 3 bases and V 5 bases, and 14 bases lay outside the gene matches. The germline V gene encodes CDR1 SGHAT and CDR2 FQNNGV. CDR3 length equals 18 residues. The CDR3 coding sequence is TGTGCCAGCAGCCCCGGACTTTTTTGGACAGGGTCTAATGAAAAACTGTTTTTT. Translating it yields CASSPGLFWTGSNEKLFF.

The rearrangement joins TRBV27 to TRBJ2-7, with 9 bases fitting TRBD2. Germline V CDR1 and CDR2: MNHEY, SMNVEV (reference sequence). This CDR3 spans 15 amino acids. V gave up 4 bases and J gave up 4 bases; unmatched junction bases: 8. The CDR3 nucleotides are TGTGCCAGCAGTTCCCCAACGAGCGGGAGGTACGAGCAGTACTTC. It yields the protein CASSSPTSGRYEQYF.

V usage is TRBV27 and J usage is TRBJ2-7, with 9 bases lining up with TRBD1. The CDR3 has 15 amino acids. Unmatched junction bases numbered 5, after V lost 2 bases and J lost 3 bases. Germline CDR1 MNHEY, CDR2 SMNVEV (reference sequence). The CDR3 DNA reads TGTGCCAGCAGTTTAAGGACAGGGGCCAACTACGAGCAGTACTTC. Protein: CASSLRTGANYEQYF.

This chain uses TRBV28 with TRBJ2-7, with 11 nucleotides matching TRBD1. This CDR3 contains 15 residues. V lost 7 bases to trimming and J lost 6 bases; unmatched junction nucleotides: 11. Germline assignment: CDR1 MDHEN and CDR2 SYDVKM. The CDR3 loop reads CASTGQGASKREQYF. The CDR3 DNA sequence: TGTGCCAGCACCGGACAGGGGGCCTCTAAACGCGAGCAGTACTTC.

The chain employs TRBV5-1 and TRBJ2-5, with a possible D match to TRBD1 (5 bases). The CDR3 loop spans 14 amino acids. The V and J ends lost 4 bases and 5 bases respectively, with 15 bases between them. The germline V gene encodes CDR1 SGHRS and CDR2 YFSETQ. As DNA, the CDR3 is TGCGCCAGCAGCCCCCAGTTGGGGCCGGAGACCCAGTACTTC. This translates into CASSPQLGPETQYF.

The genes are TRBV30 and TRBJ2-5, with D tentatively TRBD1 (6 bases). The germline gives CDR1 GTSNPN, CDR2 SVGIG (reference sequence). This CDR3 comprises 13 residues. Between the trimmed V and J ends, which lost 0 bases and 5 bases, there was a span of 10 bases. The CDR3 region is CAWSVQGVETQYF. The DNA for the CDR3 is TGTGCCTGGAGTGTACAGGGAGTCGAGACCCAGTACTTC.

This chain uses TRBV29-1 with TRBJ1-1, with TRBD1 matching over 10 bases. Trimming at V came to 4 bases and at J to 3 bases, leaving 5 bases not matched to a gene. From germline, CDR1 is SQVTM and CDR2 ANQGSEA. The CDR3 consists of 14 residues. CDR3 protein: CSVARTGGDTEAFF. CDR3 bases: TGCAGCGTTGCCCGGACAGGGGGGGACACTGAAGCTTTCTTT.

The chain recombines TRBV13 with TRBJ2-7, with TRBD1 matching 8 bases. J was trimmed by 2 bases and V by 5 bases; bases with no gene match: 2. There are 13 residues in the CDR3. Looked up from germline, CDR1 is PRHDT and CDR2 is FYEKMQ (reference sequence). CDR3 DNA: TGTGCCAGCAGCCCACAGGGGGCCTACGAGCAGTACTTC. Protein sequence: CASSPQGAYEQYF.

The chain carries TRBV19 and TRBJ1-1, with 8 bases identical to TRBD1. V shed 8 bases and J 0 bases; nucleotides not matched to a gene: 11. Germline lookup yields CDR1 LNHDA and CDR2 SQIVND (reference sequence). The CDR3 totals 16 residues. The CDR3 is CASSRGQGGLNTEAFF. DNA for the CDR3: TGTGCCAGTTCCCGTGGACAGGGAGGTTTGAACACTGAAGCTTTCTTT.

This chain connects TRBV3-1 (or the pseudogene TRBV3-2) to TRBJ1-2; D is ambiguous. This CDR3 has 13 amino acids. Germline V CDR1 and CDR2: LGHDT, YNNKEL (reference sequence). V lost 3 bases and J 4 bases, leaving 9 bases between the germline ends. The CDR3 region has the DNA TGTGCCAGCAGCCAGGAGGGTCCCTATGGCTACACCTTC. Translated, it gives CASSQEGPYGYTF.

This sequence joins TRBV28 and TRBJ2-7; 11 bases are shared with TRBD1. After removal of 6 bases from V and 4 bases from J, the junction contained 5 bases not matched to a gene. Germline values: CDR1 MDHEN, CDR2 SYDVKM. The CDR3 runs to 14 residues. The CDR3 region has the DNA TGTGCCAGCAGACGGACAGGGGGCGGTTACGAGCAGTACTTC. Protein product: CASRRTGGGYEQYF.

This clone was picked up a small number of times. The chain employs TRBV27 and TRBJ1-2, with TRBD1 identical over 8 bases. V shed 7 bases and J 6 bases; nucleotides not matched to a gene: 10. The CDR3 totals 14 residues. From germline, CDR1 is MNHEY and CDR2 SMNVEV (reference sequence). The CDR3 nucleotides are TGTGCCAGCATAGGACAGGGCGGGAGAGATGGCTACACCTTC. Translating gives CASIGQGGRDGYTF.

The chain uses TRBV6-5 and TRBJ1-6; no clear D. The CDR3 is 13 residues long. V lost 2 bases, J lost 9 bases, and 8 bases lay in between. Germline CDR1 and CDR2: MNHEY and SVGAGI. DNA of the CDR3: TGTGCCAGCAGTTACGGAGGCGGTTCACCCCTCCACTTT. Its translation: CASSYGGGSPLHF.

V and J are TRBV7-2 and TRBJ2-2; D call uncertain. V dropped 0 bases and J dropped 0 bases, with 5 bases sitting between them. This CDR3 is built from 15 residues. Per germline, CDR1 SGHTA and CDR2 FQGNSA. This chain's CDR3 is CASSLATTNTGELFF. The CDR3 DNA is TGTGCCAGCAGCTTAGCGACAACGAACACCGGGGAGCTGTTTTTT.

The chain links TRBV6-5 to TRBJ1-3, with TRBD1 as a possible D gene (5 bases). CDR3 length: 13 amino acids. The V gene's germline CDR1 is MNHEY and CDR2 SVGAGI. Deletions cut 10 bases from V and 6 bases from J, with 16 bases between. This chain's CDR3 is CAISGTRENTIYF. As DNA, the CDR3 is TGTGCCATTTCCGGGACGCGGGAAAACACCATATATTTT.

V is TRBV20-1 and J is TRBJ2-5; D is ambiguous. V dropped 7 bases and J dropped 7 bases, with 10 bases sitting between them. The CDR3 extends over 10 amino acids. Germline V lookup: CDR1 DFQATT, CDR2 SNEGSKA (reference sequence). CDR3 in DNA: TGCAGTGTGCGGCCGCGGACCCAGTACTTC. Its protein product is CSVRPRTQYF.